This T cell receptor (beta chain) was sequenced during a study of cytomegalovirus exposure and HLA in healthy donors. CDR3 size: 14 residues. Germline V gene data show CDR1 as SGHTS and CDR2 as YDEGEE. The germline V and J ends were trimmed by 4 bases and 5 bases, with 16 bases remaining between them. 60 Vbeta and 13 Jbeta primers were used in PCR. This table comes from immunoSEQ multiplex PCR, and its TCRdb copy is limited to in-frame clones, with some not included. The sample shows approximately 100,000 clones, approximately 78% of them seen only once. The sequencing input was PBMCs. This TCR came from a man in his forties in good health and CMV-seronegative. This chain joins TRBV5-8 and TRBJ2-7; TRBD1 might be the D (6 bases). CDR3 sequence: CASSPGQFGNEQYF. DNA for the CDR3: TGTGCCAGCAGCCCCGGACAGTTTGGTAACGAGCAGTACTTC.